The next 23 T cell receptor beta chains were all read from a single sample in a study of T-cell reconstitution after alpha-beta-depleted transplantation in children. A TCRbeta library incorporating unique molecular identifiers was prepared. TCRdb used MiXCR to reprocess the PCR reads, holding one entry per CDR3 protein. The table lists some 530,000 distinct CDR3 sequences, about 12% of them singletons, with about 5.4% in the top ten. Sequencing used PBMCs from the stem cell graft donor, obtained from the stem cell graft. The origin of the receptors is a human donor who donated a stem cell graft to a child with combined immunodeficiency.

This clonotype has a handful of counts. The V call is TRBV29-1, the J call TRBJ2-3; D not resolved. Trimming stripped 4 bases from V and 4 bases from J, with 12 bases between. Germline CDR1 reads SQVTM; CDR2 reads ANQGSEA. The CDR3 totals 13 residues. CDR3 protein: CSVVVSTADTQYF. As DNA, the CDR3 is TGCAGCGTTGTAGTAAGTACGGCAGATACGCAGTATTTT.

Details on this clonotype: One end of the junction is discordant with germline, which a read error may explain. The V call is TRBV6-1, the J call TRBJ1-5; D uncertain. This CDR3 contains 15 residues. The V gene's germline CDR1 is MNHNS and CDR2 SASEGT. CDR3 coding DNA: TGTGCCAGCAGCGAAGCGGATTATAGCGGTCAGCCCCAGCATTTT. Translation: CASSEADYSGQPQHF.

This clonotype was seen just once. V and J are TRBV28 and TRBJ1-1; D uncertain. Trimming stripped 2 bases from V and 0 bases from J, with 13 bases between. CDR1 is MDHEN and CDR2 is SYDVKM in the germline V gene. The CDR3 is made up of 16 amino acids. The CDR3 bases are TGTGCCAGCAGTTTAAGGCCGCGGGGAATGAACACTGAAGCTTTCTTT. This codes for CASSLRPRGMNTEAFF.

The V gene is TRBV12-3 or TRBV12-4, the J gene TRBJ1-5; weak D call: TRBD1 (6 bases). The CDR3 loop spans 14 amino acids. Trimming removed 8 bases from V and 6 bases from J, with 17 bases in between. As DNA, the CDR3 is TGTGCCAGCCCACAGGGTTCCGCTCGTCAGCCCCAGCATTTT. This translates into CASPQGSARQPQHF.

This clonotype has only a few counts. V gene TRBV21-1 combines with J gene TRBJ2-3; the tabulated D call, TRBD1, remains unverified against the DNA. TRBV21-1 is a pseudogene segment. The CDR3 has 17 residues. CDR3 loop: CASSPPVGVITTNTQYF. DNA of the CDR3: TGTGCCAGCAGCCCGCCGGTGGGGGTTATAACAACTAATACGCAGTATTTT.

The rearrangement joins TRBV11-2 to TRBJ2-7; TRBD2 matches at 11 bases. The CDR3 has 15 amino acids. Per germline, CDR1 SGHAT and CDR2 FQNNGV. V was clipped by 0 bases and J by 4 bases; unmatched bases: 2. CDR3: CASSLDRLAGYEQYF. CDR3 DNA sequence: TGTGCCAGCAGCTTAGATCGACTAGCGGGGTACGAGCAGTACTTC. Together with reference TRBV11-2 and TRBJ2-7, the CDR3 gives the full variable domain: EAGVAQSPRYKIIEKRQSVAFWCNPISGHATLYWYQQILGQGPKLLIQFQNNGVVDDSQLPKDRFSAERLKGVDSTLKIQPAKLEDSAVYLCASSLDRLAGYEQYFGPGTRLTVT.

The CDR3 loop is CSAGEGIHPTHGPYEQYF. The CDR3 DNA is TGCAGTGCTGGGGAAGGAATCCACCCAACGCATGGGCCCTACGAGCAGTACTTC. The V and J genes are TRBV20-1 and TRBJ2-7, with D unclear. The CDR3 has 18 amino acids. V lost 5 bases to trimming and J lost 2 bases, with 28 bases between them. In germline, CDR1 is DFQATT, CDR2 SNEGSKA (reference sequence).

This clonotype has ten or more counts. This chain connects TRBV5-1 to TRBJ2-3, with 8 nucleotides matching TRBD2. Germline V CDR1 and CDR2: SGHRS, YFSETQ. CDR3 length equals 15 residues. Unmatched junction bases numbered 2, after V lost 0 bases and J lost 2 bases. The CDR3 nucleotides read TGCGCCAGCAGCTTGGAAGCGGGGGACACAGATACGCAGTATTTT. It specifies CASSLEAGDTDTQYF.

There are a few counts of this clonotype. The chain employs TRBV12-3 or TRBV12-4 and TRBJ1-2; D gene ambiguous. The ends were cut back, 6 bases at V and 4 bases at J, with 18 bases in the middle. This CDR3 is 15 amino acids long. The CDR3 is CASSRVEGSLYGYTF. The CDR3 coding sequence is TGTGCCAGCAGCCGCGTCGAAGGCAGCCTCTATGGCTACACCTTC.

Concerning this clonotype: The CDR3 ends on some other residue instead of the conserved phenylalanine or tryptophan, so this is likely a read error. The chain is built from TRBV5-6 and TRBJ2-3, with 9 nucleotides matching TRBD2. V shed 1 base, J shed 2 bases, and the junction held 5 bases outside the gene matches. From germline, CDR1 is SGHDT and CDR2 YYEEEE. The CDR3 sequence is 16 residues long. The CDR3 spells CASSLIAGDLTDTQYS. The CDR3 DNA follows: TGTGCCAGCAGCTTGATAGCGGGGGACCTCACAGATACGCAGTATTCT.

This clonotype was found a few times. The chain employs TRBV6-5 and TRBJ2-3; TRBD2 agrees at 8 bases. Germline assignment: CDR1 MNHEY and CDR2 SVGAGI. The CDR3 runs to 15 residues. J lost 3 bases, V lost 6 bases, and 8 bases had no gene match. The CDR3 DNA sequence: TGTGCCAGCAGGCCCCGGGGGGGCGAGACAGATACGCAGTATTTT. This gives the protein CASRPRGGETDTQYF.

The V and J genes are TRBV7-9 and TRBJ2-7; no definite D call. Trimming removed 4 bases from V and 7 bases from J, with 14 bases in between. The CDR3 sequence is 13 residues long. Germline V gene sequence: CDR1 SEHNR, CDR2 FQNEAQ (reference sequence). The CDR3: CASSSPRSQEQYF. CDR3 coding DNA: TGTGCCAGCAGCTCCCCCAGGTCTCAGGAGCAGTACTTC.

This clonotype was found many times. This sequence joins TRBV6-2 or TRBV6-3 and TRBJ2-5; TRBD1 might be the D (5 bases). The germline CDR1 and CDR2 sequences are MNHEY and SVGEGT. The CDR3 spans 14 residues. Trimming left V 0 bases short and J 5 bases short, with 10 bases between. Here the CDR3 DNA reads TGTGCCAGCAGTTACTCCGTGGGGCTTGAGACCCAGTACTTC. Translated, it gives CASSYSVGLETQYF.

As to this clonotype: Given a much more abundant clone one base away, this may be a read error. The CDR3 nucleotides are TGTGCCAGCGGTCAGTACCTGGAGACCCAGTACTTC. Residues: CASGQYLETQYF. This chain links TRBV6-5 with TRBJ2-5, with D unclear. V gave up 8 bases and J gave up 5 bases, with 12 bases separating them. The CDR3 is 12 residues long. Germline CDR1 MNHEY, CDR2 SVGAGI.

The J gene is TRBJ1-1, the V gene TRBV25-1; possible D gene TRBD1, 5 bases. The CDR3 runs to 14 residues. Between the trimmed V and J ends, which lost 1 base and 4 bases, there was a span of 10 bases. CDR1 MGHDK and CDR2 SYGVNS come from the germline V gene. The CDR3 loop is CASSEWGTATEAFF. The CDR3 DNA follows: TGTGCCAGCAGTGAATGGGGGACGGCCACTGAAGCTTTCTTT.

There are a few counts of this clonotype. The chain is built from TRBV15 and TRBJ1-1; possible D gene TRBD1, 5 bases. This CDR3 is 13 amino acids long. CDR1 and CDR2 (germline): LNHNV, YYDKDF (reference sequence). The V and J ends lost 1 base and 6 bases respectively, with 9 bases between them. The CDR3 DNA follows: TGTGCCACCAGCAGAGGAAGGGGCGCTGAAGCTTTCTTT. This gives the protein CATSRGRGAEAFF.

A few counts support this clonotype. This chain uses TRBV10-3 with TRBJ2-7; TRBD1 agrees at 8 bases. This CDR3 has 15 amino acids. Germline lookup yields CDR1 ENHRY and CDR2 SYGVKD. The trim removed 11 bases at V and 0 bases at J, leaving 12 bases unmatched. CDR3 sequence (DNA): TGTGCCGCGAAGCAGGGACAGGCAAGCTCCTACGAGCAGTACTTC. It specifies CAAKQGQASSYEQYF.

This clonotype has at least ten counts. The chain carries TRBV5-1 and TRBJ1-2; 8 bases agree with TRBD1. After removal of 3 bases from V and 7 bases from J, the junction contained 11 bases not matched to a gene. The CDR3 length is 15 residues. Germline lookup yields CDR1 SGHRS and CDR2 YFSETQ. CDR3 DNA sequence: TGCGCCAGCAGCTCGCCCCGGGACAGGAGCTTTGGCTACACCTTC. Translated, it gives CASSSPRDRSFGYTF.

This clonotype was recorded a few times. The CDR3 protein is CAWSGFSYEQYF. The CDR3 DNA reads TGTGCCTGGAGTGGATTTTCATACGAGCAGTACTTC. The V and J genes are TRBV30 and TRBJ2-7, with unresolved D. V dropped 1 base and J dropped 4 bases, with 8 bases sitting between them. The CDR3 has 12 amino acids. The germline V gene has CDR1 GTSNPN and CDR2 SVGIG (reference sequence).

This clonotype was detected a few times. The chain recombines TRBV5-6 with TRBJ2-7; 9 bases line up with TRBD1. The CDR3 runs to 15 residues. J was trimmed by 5 bases and V by 4 bases; bases with no gene match: 10. The V gene's germline CDR1 is SGHDT and CDR2 YYEEEE. The CDR3 spells CASSGDGDRVNEQYF. The DNA of the CDR3 is TGTGCCAGCAGCGGGGATGGGGACAGGGTCAACGAGCAGTACTTC.

For the CDR3, the DNA is TGCAGTGCTAGACTTAAGACTAGCGGGACCTGGGTGTATTTGGGAGATACAGATACGCAGTATTTT. This codes for CSARLKTSGTWVYLGDTDTQYF. This chain joins TRBV20-1 and TRBJ2-3; 11 nucleotides match TRBD2. The V gene end was trimmed by 2 bases and the J gene end by 3 bases; junction bases not matched to a gene: 25. This CDR3 comprises 22 residues. Germline CDR1 is DFQATT and CDR2 is SNEGSKA (reference sequence).

This clonotype has ten or more counts. The V gene is TRBV27, the J gene TRBJ2-3, with D hard to call. V was clipped by 3 bases and J by 4 bases, with 11 bases between them. The CDR3 runs to 14 residues. Germline CDR1 reads MNHEY; CDR2 reads SMNVEV (reference sequence). The CDR3 DNA reads TGTGCCAGCAGTTTGGCAGGTCAGCCAGATACGCAGTATTTT. Translated: CASSLAGQPDTQYF.

The V gene is TRBV7-2, the J gene TRBJ2-7; a possible D gene is TRBD1 (5 bases). Deletions cut 6 bases from V and 4 bases from J, with 13 bases between. CDR3 length: 13 amino acids. Germline lookup yields CDR1 SGHTA and CDR2 FQGNSA. Written as DNA, the CDR3 is TGTGCCAGCAGTTCCTCCCAGGGTTACGAGCAGTACTTC. Translated: CASSSSQGYEQYF.